This T cell receptor (beta chain) was found in a study of response to subunit inactivated influenza vaccine (dated by TCRdb to 2016 to 2018). Background for the entire study: Deep quantitative profiling of the T cell receptor repertoire was used in the study to follow responses to a trivalent subunit inactivated influenza vaccine. Study-level results and caveats: The authors suggested that each seasonal influenza vaccination may recruit only a limited number of new T cells.

This clonotype was seen a handful of times. Its antigen has not been determined. The input lacks base qualities; no much larger clone sits a single base away. From cysteine to phenylalanine, the CDR3 is 14 amino acids long. Only CDR3 DNA remains: 42 bases, in frame from the first base. Taken from the germline V gene, the CDR1 and CDR2 loops are MGHDK and SYGVNS. Relative to germline, V is missing 3 bases and J is missing 4 bases, with 5 bases of the junction outside any gene match. Libraries were made using RT-PCR. Sequencing relied on an Illumina HiSeq 2500. In-frame beta chains were kept once TCRdb had trimmed the public reads at Q25 with fastp and called clones with MiXCR. For every CDR3 protein sequence, its rows merge into one entry that carries the most common genes and DNA. The sample table contains around 760,000 distinct CDR3 sequences; only one count was recorded for 11% to 15% of them. Around 7% of the sample goes to the ten largest clones.

This sequence originates from a man aged 45 to 65 who received an inactivated influenza vaccine. Donor details come from another sample of the same person, matched by shared clones. The sequencing here drew on PBMCs from blood, taken 14 to 15 days before vaccination. The sequence joins TRBV25-1 to TRBJ2-5; 7 middle bases align to TRBD2. The DNA reads TGTGCCAGCAGTGATTGGGGGGGAGGAGAGACCCAGTACTTC. This is translated as CASSDWGGGETQYF.